Each of the 30 T cell receptor beta chains below was sequenced from the same sample in a study of T cells in Graves' hyperthyroidism and ophthalmopathy (dated 2019 in TCRdb). Preparation of the library involved multiplex PCR. The reads were generated on an Illumina HiSeq 2000. The TCR beta CDR3 regions were amplified from the RNA transcripts. A first-round RT-PCR of the TCR CDR3 used the HTBI primer set with the Qiagen OneStep RT-PCR kit. Using fastp at Q25 and MiXCR, TCRdb reprocessed the public reads and kept productive beta chains. Each CDR3 protein gets just one entry, which takes the most common genes and DNA from the rows behind it. The sample table contains roughly 510,000 distinct CDR3 sequences; only one count was recorded for 40% to 50% of them. The ten biggest clones cover around two fifths of the sample. The material sequenced was peripheral blood or thyroid tissue (not recorded which). Source of these receptors: an adult woman with Graves' disease, either hyperthyroidism or ophthalmopathy (not recorded which).

There are many counts of this clonotype. The chain is built from TRBV20-1 and TRBJ2-7; D is unclear. Trimming took off 3 bases at V and 3 bases at J, with 6 bases between the two ends. This CDR3 has 11 amino acids. CDR1 and CDR2 (germline): DFQATT, SNEGSKA (reference sequence). This CDR3 reads CSASTYYEQYF. The DNA for the CDR3 is TGCAGTGCTAGCACTTACTACGAGCAGTACTTC.

The table lists this clonotype with many counts. CDR3 sequence (DNA): TGTGCCATCAGTGAGGGTCCGGAGGGCCACGAGCAGTACTTC. It encodes CAISEGPEGHEQYF. The rearrangement joins TRBV10-3 to TRBJ2-7; a weak D match, TRBD2 (6 bases). CDR1 and CDR2 (germline): ENHRY, SYGVKD. The V and J ends lost 2 bases and 5 bases respectively, with 13 bases between them. CDR3 length: 14 residues.

The chain links TRBV5-6 to TRBJ1-5, with TRBD1 identical over 7 bases. The V and J ends lost 1 base and 4 bases, in that order; junction bases with no gene match: 8. Germline V CDR1 and CDR2: SGHDT, YYEEEE. CDR3 length: 16 amino acids. The DNA of the CDR3 is TGTGCCAGCAGCTTGAAAGGGACAGCTAGGAATCAGCCCCAGCATTTT. This gives the protein CASSLKGTARNQPQHF.

The gene calls are TRBV7-3 and TRBJ2-5; D is perhaps TRBD2 (6 bases). Germline CDR1 reads SGHTA; CDR2 reads FQGTGA. This CDR3 comprises 15 residues. Trimming stripped 7 bases from V and 2 bases from J, with 17 bases between. CDR3 in amino acids: CASIRPGVWQETQYF. The DNA of the CDR3 is TGTGCCAGCATCAGACCGGGAGTTTGGCAAGAGACCCAGTACTTC. Full variable domain (missing parts from reference TRBV7-3 and TRBJ2-5): GAGVSQTPSNKVTEKGKYVELRCDPISGHTALYWYRQSLGQGPEFLIYFQGTGAADDSGLPNDRFFAVRPEGSVSTLKIQRTERGDSAVYLCASIRPGVWQETQYFGPGTRLLVL.

The chain recombines TRBV11-2 with TRBJ2-7; 10 positions match TRBD1. The DNA matches TRBJ2-1 better at its end, which makes the J call doubtful. This CDR3 has 16 amino acids. Germline loops: CDR1 SGHAT, CDR2 FQNNGV. CDR3 coding DNA: TGTGCCAGCAGCGACCTGACAGGGGGCTCGGGGAATGAGCAGTTCTTC. Its translation: CASSDLTGGSGNEQFF.

This clonotype appeared a few times. The rearrangement joins TRBV7-9 to TRBJ2-5; TRBD2 matches at 13 bases. The CDR3 sequence is 17 residues long. Losses at the gene ends were 1 base for V and 5 bases for J; bases not matched to a gene: 7. The germline V gene has CDR1 SEHNR and CDR2 FQNEAQ (reference sequence). The chain's CDR3 is CASSLGLAGGIGETQYF. The CDR3 nucleotides read TGTGCCAGCAGCTTAGGACTAGCGGGAGGCATCGGGGAGACCCAGTACTTC.

This clonotype was recorded many times. The J gene is TRBJ1-6, the V gene TRBV11-2; no reliable D call. This CDR3 has 14 residues. In germline, CDR1 is SGHAT, CDR2 FQNNGV. V was pared by 5 bases and J by 4 bases, with 9 bases between. CDR3 protein: CASSPGRYNSPLHF. The CDR3 nucleotides read TGTGCCAGCAGCCCCGGACGGTATAATTCACCCCTCCACTTT. Full variable domain (remainder filled in from reference TRBV11-2 and TRBJ1-6): EAGVAQSPRYKIIEKRQSVAFWCNPISGHATLYWYQQILGQGPKLLIQFQNNGVVDDSQLPKDRFSAERLKGVDSTLKIQPAKLEDSAVYLCASSPGRYNSPLHFGNGTRLTVT.

The chain uses TRBV7-2 and TRBJ1-4; D is unresolved. The CDR3 extends over 13 amino acids. Germline V gene data show CDR1 as SGHTA and CDR2 as FQGNSA. V lost 4 bases, J lost 8 bases, and 11 bases lay in between. CDR3 amino acids: CASSSVGGEKLFF. The DNA of the CDR3 is TGTGCCAGCAGCTCAGTGGGCGGGGAAAAACTGTTTTTT.

Only a few counts were recorded for this clonotype. V usage is TRBV10-2 and J usage is TRBJ1-2; TRBD1 aligns across 9 bases. The CDR3 loop spans 13 amino acids. The germline CDR1 and CDR2 sequences are WSHSY and SAAADI. The V segment lost 3 bases and the J segment 5 bases; nucleotides outside the gene matches: 1. As DNA, the CDR3 is TGCGCCAGCAGTGAAGGGACAGGGTATGGCTACACCTTC. Translation: CASSEGTGYGYTF.

This chain links TRBV29-1 with TRBJ1-1; D is ambiguous. The germline V and J ends were trimmed by 5 bases and 3 bases, with 7 bases remaining between them. Germline V gives CDR1 SQVTM, CDR2 ANQGSEA. CDR3 length equals 11 residues. CDR3 amino acids: CSVSQYTEAFF. DNA for the CDR3: TGCAGCGTTTCACAGTACACTGAAGCTTTCTTT. The whole variable domain, filled in from reference TRBV29-1 and TRBJ1-1, reads SAVISQKPSRDICQRGTSLTIQCQVDSQVTMMFWYRQQPGQSLTLIATANQGSEATYESGFVIDKFPISRPNLTFSTLTVSNMSPEDSSIYLCSVSQYTEAFFGQGTRLTVV.

This rearrangement joins TRBV2 to TRBJ2-7, with TRBD1 identical over 8 bases. V trimming: 7 bases; J trimming: 6 bases; junction bases outside the gene matches: 5. Germline assignment: CDR1 SNHLY and CDR2 FYNNEI. CDR3 length equals 12 residues. CDR3 amino acids: CASITGGPEQYF. The CDR3 DNA follows: TGTGCCAGCATTACAGGGGGGCCCGAGCAGTACTTC. Using reference TRBV2 and TRBJ2-7 for the parts outside the CDR3, the full variable domain is EPEVTQTPSHQVTQMGQEVILRCVPISNHLYFYWYRQILGQKVEFLVSFYNNEISEKSEIFDDQFSVERPDGSNFTLKIRSTKLEDSAMYFCASITGGPEQYFGPGTRLTVT.

In the case of this clonotype: No conserved phenylalanine or tryptophan is present at the end of the CDR3, so a read error is the likely explanation. It is unclear where the CDR3 begins or ends on the DNA, so no DNA is shown, and the CDR3 is as TCRdb lists it. The chain uses TRBV2 and TRBJ2-5; the D call of TRBD1 is as the table states it, not checked on the DNA. The CDR3 length is 12 residues, termini included. Looked up from germline, CDR1 is SNHLY and CDR2 is FYNNEI. The CDR3 sequence is CASMDGGYTFGS.

This clonotype was recorded a few times. The chain has TRBV24-1 and TRBJ2-6; the match to TRBD1 covers 11 bases. The ends lost 9 bases at V and 4 bases at J; junction bases unmatched: 4. The germline V gene has CDR1 KGHDR and CDR2 SFDVKD. This CDR3 contains 15 residues. Here the CDR3 DNA reads TGTGCCACCGGGACAGGGGGTCGCGGGGCCAACGTCCTGACTTTC. Translated, it gives CATGTGGRGANVLTF.

This clonotype was recorded a few times. The chain combines TRBV29-1 with TRBJ1-1; D unclear. With 3 bases removed from V and 6 bases from J, the gap between germline ends came to 14 bases. This CDR3 is built from 13 residues. In germline, CDR1 is SQVTM, CDR2 ANQGSEA. The CDR3 DNA reads TGCAGCGTTGAGGGGAATAGATGGTCTGAAGCTTTCTTT. Its translation: CSVEGNRWSEAFF. Complete variable domain (other parts from reference TRBV29-1 and TRBJ1-1): SAVISQKPSRDICQRGTSLTIQCQVDSQVTMMFWYRQQPGQSLTLIATANQGSEATYESGFVIDKFPISRPNLTFSTLTVSNMSPEDSSIYLCSVEGNRWSEAFFGQGTRLTVV.

This clonotype was seen many times. The chain couples TRBV7-2 to TRBJ1-3; no clear D gene. Trimming pared 5 bases from V and 0 bases from J, leaving 11 bases between. Per germline, CDR1 SGHTA and CDR2 FQGNSA. This CDR3 contains 15 residues. Here the CDR3 DNA reads TGTGCCAGCAGCCATAGGACGGGCTCTGGAAACACCATATATTTT. Its translation is CASSHRTGSGNTIYF.

In this sample, this clonotype turned up many times. The chain joins TRBV4-1 to TRBJ1-3; unclear D gene. The germline V gene encodes CDR1 MGHRA and CDR2 YSYEKL. V gave up 4 bases and J gave up 2 bases, with 6 bases separating them. This CDR3 is 13 amino acids long. CDR3 amino acids: CASSRFAGNTIYF. The CDR3 region has the DNA TGCGCCAGCAGCCGTTTCGCTGGAAACACCATATATTTT.

The chain joins TRBV29-1 to TRBJ1-1; D ambiguous. This CDR3 contains 13 residues. V lost 4 bases to trimming and J lost 0 bases, with 9 bases between them. The germline CDR1 and CDR2 sequences are SQVTM and ANQGSEA. In DNA, the CDR3 is TGCAGCGTTGTTCAGCGATTGAACACTGAAGCTTTCTTT. Encoded protein: CSVVQRLNTEAFF.

CDR3 loop: CAISDSGVKTQYF. CDR3 DNA sequence: TGTGCCATCAGCGACAGCGGGGTAAAGACCCAGTACTTC. The V gene is TRBV10-3, the J gene TRBJ2-5; TRBD2 matches 7 bases. Unmatched junction bases numbered 7, after V lost 6 bases and J lost 6 bases. CDR1 ENHRY and CDR2 SYGVKD come from the germline V gene. The CDR3 has 13 amino acids.

This clonotype was seen repeatedly, ten times or more. V usage is TRBV20-1 and J usage is TRBJ1-1; D perhaps matches TRBD1 (5 bases). This CDR3 spans 17 amino acids. Germline lookup yields CDR1 DFQATT and CDR2 SNEGSKA (reference sequence). With 0 bases removed from V and 0 bases from J, the gap between germline ends came to 17 bases. The CDR3 region is CSARDGGKGLLNTEAFF. CDR3 bases: TGCAGTGCTAGAGATGGGGGGAAGGGCCTACTGAACACTGAAGCTTTCTTT.

In its sample, this clonotype was seen many times. The V call is TRBV28, the J call TRBJ1-1; D is perhaps TRBD1 (5 bases). Trimming took off 5 bases at V and 0 bases at J, with 10 bases between the two ends. There are 14 residues in the CDR3. Germline CDR1 is MDHEN and CDR2 is SYDVKM. CDR3: CASSLTVLNTEAFF. The CDR3 DNA sequence: TGTGCCAGCAGTCTGACAGTTCTGAACACTGAAGCTTTCTTT. The whole variable domain, remainder taken from reference TRBV28 and TRBJ1-1, is DVKVTQSSRYLVKRTGEKVFLECVQDMDHENMFWYRQDPGLGLRLIYFSYDVKMKEKGDIPEGYSVSREKKERFSLILESASTNQTSMYLCASSLTVLNTEAFFGQGTRLTVV.

This clonotype was found many times. The J gene is TRBJ2-5, the V gene TRBV24-1; the match to TRBD1 covers 9 bases. The CDR3 consists of 14 residues. The germline V gene encodes CDR1 KGHDR and CDR2 SFDVKD. Germline trimming cut 6 bases from V and 5 bases from J; bases unmatched to any gene: 6. In DNA, the CDR3 is TGTGCCACCAGTATATCCGGGACAGGGGAGACCCAGTACTTC. Its protein product is CATSISGTGETQYF.

For the CDR3, the DNA is TGTGCCAGCAGCTTAGCGCCTTGGTTTCACAGGGACCCTCAGCCCCAGCATTTT. Its translation is CASSLAPWFHRDPQPQHF. The V and J genes are TRBV7-8 and TRBJ1-5; TRBD1 might be the D (6 bases). Germline V gene lookup returns CDR1 SGHVS and CDR2 FQNEAQ. V dropped 0 bases and J dropped 6 bases, with 21 bases sitting between them. The CDR3 runs to 18 residues.

This chain uses TRBV29-1 with TRBJ1-1, with D possibly being TRBD1 (5 bases). Germline CDR1 reads SQVTM; CDR2 reads ANQGSEA. The CDR3 covers 15 residues. V gave up 7 bases and J gave up 4 bases, with 22 bases separating them. CDR3 DNA sequence: TGCAGCGCAGAAAGCCCCCGGGGGTTTGGCACTGAAGCTTTCTTT. Protein sequence: CSAESPRGFGTEAFF.

This clonotype turned up a few times. The gene calls are TRBV2 and TRBJ1-4; D is perhaps TRBD1 (5 bases). V was trimmed by 0 bases and J by 6 bases, leaving 8 bases between them. Germline CDR1 reads SNHLY; CDR2 reads FYNNEI. The CDR3 spans 14 residues. DNA for the CDR3: TGTGCCAGCAGTGAAGCGAGGGGTTATGAAAAACTGTTTTTT. Encoded protein: CASSEARGYEKLFF.

This clonotype was detected ten times or more. The V call is TRBV19, the J call TRBJ1-5; no reliable D call. V lost 2 bases, J lost 3 bases, and 5 bases lay in between. This CDR3 comprises 13 residues. Germline loops: CDR1 LNHDA, CDR2 SQIVND (reference sequence). Written as DNA, the CDR3 is TGTGCCAGTAGTATAACAGACAATCAGCCCCAGCATTTT. It encodes CASSITDNQPQHF.

The V gene is TRBV12-3 or TRBV12-4, the J gene TRBJ2-2; 8 nucleotides agree with TRBD2. Losses at the gene ends were 6 bases for V and 1 base for J; bases not matched to a gene: 1. The CDR3 totals 14 residues. CDR3 in DNA: TGTGCCAGCAGGGCGGGAGGGAACACCGGGGAGCTGTTTTTT. Its protein product is CASRAGGNTGELFF.

The chain carries TRBV5-1 and TRBJ2-7, with 7 bases that match TRBD1. Unmatched junction bases numbered 8, after V lost 4 bases and J lost 1 base. Germline V CDR1 and CDR2: SGHRS, YFSETQ. This CDR3 is built from 15 residues. CDR3 sequence (DNA): TGCGCCAGCAGCCCGCCGACAGGGAGATCCTACGAGCAGTACTTC. It is translated as CASSPPTGRSYEQYF.

This clonotype was counted only a few times. The J gene is TRBJ2-7, the V gene TRBV9; D is ambiguous. Trimming pared 3 bases from V and 7 bases from J, leaving 23 bases between. CDR3 length: 16 amino acids. Germline CDR1 and CDR2: SGDLS and YYNGEE. The CDR3 loop reads CASSERTAVTANEQYF. In nucleotides, the CDR3 is TGTGCCAGCAGCGAACGGACCGCCGTCACAGCCAATGAGCAGTACTTC.

The chain links TRBV2 to TRBJ1-5; a weak D match, TRBD1 (6 bases). This CDR3 is built from 13 residues. The V end lost 10 bases, the J end lost 7 bases, and 17 bases lay between the germline ends. Per germline, CDR1 SNHLY and CDR2 FYNNEI. Here the CDR3 DNA reads TGTGCCACAACAGGGTTTGCAGGGCAGCCCCAGCATTTT. Its translation is CATTGFAGQPQHF.

V and J are TRBV7-6 and TRBJ1-1; 8 bases agree with TRBD1. The V and J ends lost 2 bases and 4 bases, in that order; junction bases with no gene match: 9. The CDR3 totals 16 residues. Germline CDR1 reads SGHVS; CDR2 reads FNYEAQ. Here the CDR3 DNA reads TGTGCCAGCAGCTTACGTATGGACAGGGAAAGCACTGAAGCTTTCTTT. Translation: CASSLRMDRESTEAFF.